A selection of T cell receptor beta chains follows, all from one sample in a study of regulatory T cells in long-lasting Graves disease. TCRdb independently ran MiXCR on the multiplex PCR reads; one entry per CDR3 protein. The profile covers fewer than 650,000 distinct CDR3 sequences, with about 16% appearing a single time and approximately 12% taken by the ten largest. This sample also appeared in a second study, on T cells in Graves' hyperthyroidism and ophthalmopathy.

The sample here was peripheral blood mononuclear cells (PBMCs), taken at new diagnosis, from a patient treated with antithyroid drugs. Source of these receptors: a man younger than 35 with Graves disease. Each CDR3 is given with its conserved first and last residue. The order of the fields is D gene, J gene, clone size, V gene, CDR3 length, CDR3 protein, CDR3 DNA. D genes are given only for firm matches. Size values are once, few and many counts, or a class for expanded clones, and some rows have none.

>NA|TRBJ2-7|NA|TRBV11-2|11
CASSWSALPYF
TGTGCCAGCAGCTGGTCAGCGTTACCGTACTTC
>TRBD1|TRBJ1-2|NA|TRBV5-1|17
CASSGRQGARANYGYTF
TGCGCCAGCAGCGGGAGACAGGGGGCGAGAGCTAACTATGGCTACACCTTC
>NA|TRBJ1-5|few|TRBV30|16
CAWSVHQGVGNQPQHF
TGTGCCTGGAGTGTACACCAGGGCGTGGGGAATCAGCCCCAGCATTTT
>TRBD2|TRBJ2-1|NA|TRBV5-1|16
CASSPRLAGVVNEQFF
TGCGCCAGCAGCCCGAGACTAGCGGGAGTCGTCAATGAGCAGTTCTTC
>NA|TRBJ2-1|many|TRBV20-1|16
CSARAVETQGNGEQFF
TGCAGTGCTAGAGCCGTTGAAACACAAGGGAATGGTGAGCAGTTCTTC
>NA|TRBJ2-3|few|TRBV4-1|14
CASSPDLDTDTQYF
TGCGCCAGCAGCCCGGACTTGGACACAGATACGCAGTATTTT
>NA|TRBJ2-3|many|TRBV12-5|14
CASGLSPATDTQYF
TGTGCTAGTGGTTTGTCACCAGCCACAGATACGCAGTATTTT
>NA|TRBJ1-1|many|TRBV20-1|15
CSARDRGGGGTEAFF
TGCAGTGCTAGAGATAGGGGGGGGGGTGGCACTGAAGCTTTCTTT
>TRBD2|TRBJ2-1|few|TRBV20-1|12
CSASQGGYEQFF
TGCAGTGCTTCCCAGGGAGGGTATGAGCAGTTCTTC
>NA|TRBJ2-1|many|TRBV12-3/TRBV12-4|14
CASSLRSGAAEQFF
TGTGCCAGCAGTCTAAGATCCGGGGCGGCTGAGCAGTTCTTC
>NA|TRBJ1-3|NA|TRBV27|16
CASSPGTQTSGNTIYF
TGTGCCAGCAGTCCCGGGACCCAAACTAGTGGAAACACCATATATTTT
>TRBD2|TRBJ2-1|NA|TRBV7-2|16
CASVIAGGSSYNEQFF
TGTGCCAGCGTGATTGCGGGCGGGAGCTCCTACAATGAGCAGTTCTTC
>NA|TRBJ1-5|NA|TRBV12-3/TRBV12-4|15
CAGSLFNRADQPQHF
TGTGCCGGCAGTTTATTTAACCGGGCGGATCAGCCCCAGCATTTT
>TRBD2|TRBJ2-7|NA|TRBV7-2|15
CASSQGLAGVHEQYF
TGTGCCAGCAGTCAGGGACTAGCGGGAGTCCACGAGCAGTACTTC
>NA|TRBJ2-1|many|TRBV12-5|15
CASGLRAPERDEQFF
TGTGCTAGTGGTTTGAGGGCCCCGGAAAGGGATGAGCAGTTCTTC
>TRBD2|TRBJ2-7|few|TRBV9|15
CASSVASSGSYEQYF
TGTGCCAGCAGCGTAGCTAGCAGCGGGAGCTACGAGCAGTACTTC
>TRBD2|TRBJ2-2|NA|TRBV15|16
CATSHPREGRTGELFF
TGTGCCACCAGCCACCCACGGGAGGGCCGGACCGGGGAGCTGTTTTTT